In this sample, the clone carrying this T cell receptor beta chain turned up a few times. Its specificity is not known. These data originate in a study of read filtering for tumor transcriptome and immune sequencing. Study-wide context: The cohort had around 18 men and some 13 women aged roughly 40 to 90, mean about 67 years.

Study results and caveats: In IR-seq, single-read clonotypes were roughly 82% of clonotypes but approximately 4% of reads.

This library used approximately 370 ng RNA and molecular barcoded adaptors spanning alpha/delta and beta/gamma chains. One entry per CDR3 protein results from TCRdb running MiXCR on the reads. Of tens of thousands of distinct CDR3 sequences listed, roughly 21% are singletons. Every patient had bone marrow sampled while the disease was active. This CDR3 contains 16 residues. Germline V gene data show CDR1 as SGHAT and CDR2 as FQNNGV. The V gene lost 1 base and the J gene lost 4 bases, with 11 bases spanning the gap. Sample: a population of CD138-negative cells sorted from bone marrow. This chain uses TRBV11-2 with TRBJ2-6; TRBD1 might be the D (6 bases). The clonotype was recovered from a donor aged 40 or over with multiple myeloma. CDR3 region: CASSLARGAGANVLTF. The CDR3 DNA is TGTGCCAGCAGCTTAGCCAGGGGCGCCGGGGCCAACGTCCTGACTTTC.